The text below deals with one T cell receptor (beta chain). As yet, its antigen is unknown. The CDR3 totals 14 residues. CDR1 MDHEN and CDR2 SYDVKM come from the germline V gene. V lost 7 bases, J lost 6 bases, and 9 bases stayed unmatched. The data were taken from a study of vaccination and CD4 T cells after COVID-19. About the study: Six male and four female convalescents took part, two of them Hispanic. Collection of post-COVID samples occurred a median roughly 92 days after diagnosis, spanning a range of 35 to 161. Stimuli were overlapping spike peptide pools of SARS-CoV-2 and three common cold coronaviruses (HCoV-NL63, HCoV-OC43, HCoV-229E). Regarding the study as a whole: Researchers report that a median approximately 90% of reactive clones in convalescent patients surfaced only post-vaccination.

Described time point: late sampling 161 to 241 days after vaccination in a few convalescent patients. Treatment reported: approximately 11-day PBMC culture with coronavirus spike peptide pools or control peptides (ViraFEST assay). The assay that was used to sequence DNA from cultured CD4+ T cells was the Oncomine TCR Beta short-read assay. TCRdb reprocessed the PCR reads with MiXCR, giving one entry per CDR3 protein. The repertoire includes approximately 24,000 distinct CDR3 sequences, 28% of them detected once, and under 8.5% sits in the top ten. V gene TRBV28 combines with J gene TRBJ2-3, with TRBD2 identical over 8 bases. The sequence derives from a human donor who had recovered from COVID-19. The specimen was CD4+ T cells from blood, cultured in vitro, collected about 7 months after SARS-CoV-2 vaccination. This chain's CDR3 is CASKQAGVRDTQYF. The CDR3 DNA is TGTGCCAGCAAGCAAGCGGGAGTAAGGGATACGCAGTATTTT. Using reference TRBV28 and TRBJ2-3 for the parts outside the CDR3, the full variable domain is DVKVTQSSRYLVKRTGEKVFLECVQDMDHENMFWYRQDPGLGLRLIYFSYDVKMKEKGDIPEGYSVSREKKERFSLILESASTNQTSMYLCASKQAGVRDTQYFGPGTRLTVL.